This T cell receptor (beta chain) was observed in a study of blood T cell repertoires in COVID-19. About the research overall: Samples taken during acute and convalescent COVID-19 were collected in the United States, Italy and Spain. Sample material is recorded as cDNA or gDNA derived from T cells, B-cell-depleted T cells, or PBMCs.

Researchers sorted participants into cohorts using their self-reported clinical history. Per the original data handling: Amplifying reference gene primers gave estimates of nucleated cell counts. Sequencing used immunoSEQ multiplex PCR; TCRdb keeps in-frame clones, though not all of them. That table gives V, J and clone size, and the DNA gave D and trimming. The data show over 200,000 clones, 80% to 90% seen once. This clone was seen once. The sequence derives from a woman aged 25 to 45 who had been exposed to COVID-19. Sample: PBMCs or T cells enriched from blood (not recorded which).

This CDR3 reads CATSDSTGQNYGYTF. DNA of the CDR3: TGTGCCACCAGTGATTCGACAGGGCAGAACTATGGCTACACCTTC. The chain links TRBV24-1 to TRBJ1-2; 7 bases match TRBD1. The CDR3 loop spans 15 amino acids. V gave up 2 bases and J gave up 2 bases; unmatched junction bases: 4. Germline assignment: CDR1 KGHDR and CDR2 SFDVKD.